The TCR beta chain described here comes from a study of cytomegalovirus exposure and HLA in healthy donors. Study-wide findings and caveats: Reports state that TCR beta sequences accurately predicted most subjects' HLA-A and HLA-B alleles. Certain sequence variants were highly shared and formed a cluster, and this cluster was likely a sequencing artifact. Researchers had no immune exposure information except CMV serostatus available.

This PCR relied on a set of 60 Vbeta primers and 13 Jbeta primers. TCRdb keeps only in-frame clones here, not all; method: immunoSEQ multiplex PCR. The sample has some 56,000 clones, roughly 60% seen once. This CDR3 region has 12 residues. Trimming removed 3 bases at V and 6 bases at J, with 6 bases between. Germline V CDR1 and CDR2: MNHNS, SASEGT. About this clone: Its antigen remains unidentified.

V usage is TRBV6-1 and J usage is TRBJ2-4; possible D gene TRBD2, 5 bases. This receptor was identified in a human donor in good health. Sequencing was carried out using PBMCs. CDR3 region: CASSDGRNIQYF. The CDR3 coding sequence is TGTGCCAGCAGTGATGGGAGAAACATTCAGTACTTC.